These T cell receptor beta chains were read from a single sample in a study of cytomegalovirus exposure and HLA in healthy donors. Repertoires were generated with immunoSEQ multiplex PCR, while TCRdb's copy carries only in-frame clones and drops some. The profile covers fewer than 200,000 clones, with 65% to 85% appearing a single time and around 4.3% taken by the ten largest. Sequenced material: PBMCs. The source of these receptors is a woman aged 50 to 60 in good health and CMV-seropositive. Both conserved end residues are part of each CDR3. Fields, in order: clone size, V gene, D gene, J gene, CDR3 DNA, CDR3 protein. A D gene is named only where the DNA matches it firmly. The size field is filled for only some rows; it gives once, few, many or a size class.

-,TRBV28,TRBD1,TRBJ1-1,TGTGCCAGCAGAACCCCTACAGGGGGAACTGAAGCTTTCTTT,CASRTPTGGTEAFF
-,TRBV16,TRBD1,TRBJ1-2,TGTGCCAGCAGCCATAGTGGGACAGGGATTAACTATGGCTACACCTTC,CASSHSGTGINYGYTF
-,TRBV9,TRBD1,TRBJ1-2,TGTGCCAGCAGCCAGCACAGGGGGACCCATGGCTACACCTTC,CASSQHRGTHGYTF
-,TRBV2,-,TRBJ1-4,TGTGCCAGCATCGGGGGAGGGGTAGGGAAACTGTTTTTT,CASIGGGVGKLFF
-,TRBV30,TRBD2,TRBJ2-2,TGTGCCTCCGGGGGGGGGCCGAACACCGGGGAGCTGTTTTTT,CASGGGPNTGELFF
-,TRBV6-5,TRBD1,TRBJ1-5,TGTGCCAGCAGTCACAGGGGCCGCAATCAGCCCCAGCATTTT,CASSHRGRNQPQHF
few,TRBV6-4,TRBD1,TRBJ1-3,TGTGCCAGCAGAGACAGGGGACTCTCTGGAAACACCATATATTTT,CASRDRGLSGNTIYF
-,TRBV7-2,-,TRBJ2-5,TGTGCCAGCAGCTTAGAGAGGGGGGGGCAAAAGACCCAGTACTTC,CASSLERGGQKTQYF
-,TRBV30,-,TRBJ1-1,TGTGCCTGGAGTGTGTTGGGGGCGAACACTGAAGCTTTCTTT,CAWSVLGANTEAFF
-,TRBV7-5,-,TRBJ1-1,TGTGTCAGAAGACTCCCCCGACGGGTGAGCACTGAAGCTTTCTTT,CVRRLPRRVSTEAFF
-,TRBV7-2,-,TRBJ1-1,TGTGCCAGCAAACCCGGAGGGACTGAAGCTTTCTTT,CASKPGGTEAFF
-,TRBV30,-,TRBJ1-5,TGTGCCTGGAGTCATGGACAGCCGCTAAGCAATCAGCCCCAGCATTTT,CAWSHGQPLSNQPQHF
-,TRBV30,TRBD1,TRBJ1-4,TGTGCCTGGGCGACAGGGGGAGGACGAGTAGGGGCAAAACTGTTTTTT,CAWATGGGRVGAKLFF
-,TRBV6-1,TRBD2,TRBJ2-5,TGTGCCAGCAGTGTTGAACTAGCGGGGGTAGAGACCCAGTACTTC,CASSVELAGVETQYF
-,TRBV7-9,TRBD2,TRBJ2-3,TGTGCCAGCAGCCCGACTAGCGGAGGATTGGATACGCAGTATTTT,CASSPTSGGLDTQYF
-,TRBV18,TRBD1,TRBJ2-3,TGTGCCAGCTCACCAATTGGACAGGGGGTAACAGATACGCAGTATTTT,CASSPIGQGVTDTQYF
few,TRBV6-5,-,TRBJ2-1,TGTGCCAGCAGTTACTCGACTTCATGGCTGATCAATGAGCAGTTCTTC,CASSYSTSWLINEQFF
-,TRBV2,-,TRBJ1-6,TGTGCCAGCAGTGAAGCGGAGATATTACCTAGTAAAAACGCAAACATTTCACCCCTCCACTTT,CASSEAEILPSKNANISPLHF